This T cell receptor beta chain was identified during a study of blood T cell repertoires in COVID-19. Germline CDR1 and CDR2: SGHRS and YFSETQ. The CDR3 is 14 amino acids. Trimming left V 2 bases short and J 1 base short, with 8 bases between. In Seattle, patients joined the study during active infection and were tracked longitudinally. Per the original data handling: Reference gene primer amplification gave nucleated cell count estimates. Profiling relied on immunoSEQ multiplex PCR, and the TCRdb table lists in-frame clones only, not all of them. V, J and clone size are those of that table, while D and trimming were read from the DNA. The sample has about 120,000 clones, around 91% seen once; the top ten hold 3.5% to 4%.

The chain couples TRBV5-1 to TRBJ2-3, with D possibly being TRBD2 (5 bases). This clonotype originated in a woman aged 55-70 years with COVID-19, enrolled during active disease. Input material: peripheral blood. The CDR3 bases are TGCGCCAGCAGCTTTACCGGGGGCACAGATACGCAGTATTTT. Translating gives CASSFTGGTDTQYF.